The 5 T cell receptor beta chains presented below share a single source sample, sequenced in a study of shared clonotypes between healthy human individuals. Naive CD8 cells, CD45RO-negative and positively selected for CCR7, excluded terminally differentiated effector memory CD45RA+ cells. Data came from immunoSEQ multiplex PCR; TCRdb stores just in-frame clones and leaves some out. Among more than 600,000 clones listed, 92% were seen once. Sequenced: naive CD8+ T cells sorted from blood. The receptors were sampled from a man aged 25-40 years in good health.

The V call is TRBV5-6, the J call TRBJ2-2; 8 nucleotides align to TRBD1. The germline CDR1 and CDR2 sequences are SGHDT and YYEEEE. The CDR3 loop spans 17 amino acids. Germline trimming cut 7 bases from V and 0 bases from J; bases unmatched to any gene: 11. The CDR3 loop reads CASAHNRGYTNTGELFF. For the CDR3, the DNA is TGTGCCAGCGCCCATAACAGGGGGTATACGAACACCGGGGAGCTGTTTTTT. The complete variable domain, with remaining parts taken from reference TRBV5-6 and TRBJ2-2, reads DAGVTQSPTHLIKTRGQQVTLRCSPKSGHDTVSWYQQALGQGPQFIFQYYEEEERQRGNFPDRFSGHQFPNYSSELNVNALLLGDSALYLCASAHNRGYTNTGELFFGEGSRLTVL.

This chain connects TRBV7-9 to TRBJ1-4, with D possibly TRBD1 on 5 matching bases. V lost 4 bases to trimming and J lost 5 bases, with 11 bases between them. The germline V gene encodes CDR1 SEHNR and CDR2 FQNEAQ (reference sequence). CDR3 length equals 14 residues. The CDR3 bases are TGTGCCAGCAGCTCCTGGGACGACAATGAAAAACTGTTTTTT. Protein sequence: CASSSWDDNEKLFF.

The rearrangement links TRBV28 to TRBJ2-1, with 15 bases that match TRBD2. The CDR3 has 15 residues. CDR1 and CDR2 from the germline V gene are MDHEN and SYDVKM. Trimming at V came to 3 bases and at J to 8 bases, leaving 2 bases not matched to a gene. CDR3 loop: CASSLGLAGGHEQFF. For the CDR3, the DNA is TGTGCCAGCAGTTTGGGACTAGCGGGAGGACATGAGCAGTTCTTC.

This chain links TRBV27 with TRBJ1-6; TRBD1 matches 9 bases. The CDR3 runs to 16 residues. Germline lookup yields CDR1 MNHEY and CDR2 SMNVEV (reference sequence). V trimming: 5 bases; J trimming: 8 bases; junction bases outside the gene matches: 10. The CDR3 protein is CASSPGTGFLDSPLHF. DNA for the CDR3: TGTGCCAGCAGTCCCGGGACAGGGTTTCTCGATTCACCCCTCCACTTT.

J is TRBJ2-3 and V is TRBV11-2, with 12 bases aligning to TRBD2. The CDR3 has 17 amino acids. J lost 2 bases, V lost 4 bases, and 7 bases had no gene match. CDR1 is SGHAT, CDR2 FQNNGV, per germline. The CDR3 protein is CASSSDGLAGITDTQYF. The CDR3 bases are TGTGCCAGCAGCTCGGACGGACTAGCGGGAATCACAGATACGCAGTATTTT.